This T cell receptor (beta chain) was obtained from a study of cytomegalovirus exposure and HLA in healthy donors. CDR3 size: 16 residues. V was clipped by 5 bases and J by 1 base; unmatched bases: 10. The germline V gene has CDR1 MNHNY and CDR2 SVGAGI (reference sequence). Turning to this clone: The antigen remains undetermined.

60 Vbeta and 13 Jbeta primers were used in PCR. As processed by the authors: In a later analysis, some 80 million unique TCR beta chains included roughly 11 million shared by two or more donors. Libraries were prepared by immunoSEQ multiplex PCR; TCRdb keeps only in-frame clonotypes and omits some of them. V and J calls and clone size come straight from that table; D and trimming were deduced from the DNA. Its listing shows roughly 80,000 clones. Whole-study results and caveats: In a later analysis, a missense DCLRE1C variant was linked to TCR beta V- and J-gene trimming.

The donors comprised healthy bone marrow donors. The chain employs TRBV6-6 and TRBJ1-2; 7 bases fit TRBD1. The sample taken for sequencing was PBMCs. The origin of this receptor is a man over 45 in good health and CMV-seronegative. For the CDR3, the DNA is TGTGCCAGCAGTGGACGACAGGGAGCGTTTAACTATGGCTACACCTTC. This gives the protein CASSGRQGAFNYGYTF.